This T cell receptor (beta chain) appears in the sequencing data of a study of tumor and adjacent non-tumor tissue in lung cancer. Study-wide background: On average, productive TCRbeta reads reached about 4.17 million per sample.

Three rounds of nested PCR, following a modified ARM-PCR protocol, produced the TCRbeta library. TCRdb re-called the multiplex PCR reads with MiXCR, one entry per CDR3 protein. The sample has tens of thousands of distinct CDR3 sequences; roughly 73% are singletons. The template was RNA from unsorted bulk tissue. CDR3 length equals 14 residues. In germline, CDR1 is DFQATT, CDR2 SNEGSKA (reference sequence). To note about this clonotype: One end of the junction is discordant with germline, which a read error may explain.

The receptor's source is a woman between 45 and 65 years old with non-small cell lung cancer. This rearrangement joins TRBV20-1 to TRBJ2-3; possibly TRBD2 for D (5 bases). Material for sequencing was lung tumor tissue. The CDR3 loop reads CSARDMASTDTRYF. The DNA for the CDR3 is TGCAGTGCCAGAGATATGGCTAGCACAGATACGCGGTATTTT.